This T cell receptor (beta chain) was sequenced during a study of blood T cell repertoires in COVID-19 (dated by TCRdb to the early 2020s). Background on the whole study: Collaborator samples came from the United States, Italy and Spain and covered acute and convalescent phases of COVID-19. Deeply sampled blood TCRbeta repertoires from subjects exposed to, actively infected with, or recovered from COVID-19 were included in the dataset. Where HLA class I and class II types were available, the types were taken from metadata supplied by the sample provider, not from assay-based typing. The repertoires were made available in a free public database intended to serve as a resource for research on the immune response to SARS-CoV-2. The prospective study material was composed of cDNA or gDNA derived from T cells, B-cell-depleted T cells, or PBMCs. Samples came from the ongoing ImmuneRACE study (first 160 participants) plus 1,254 subjects from 6 global collaborators. The sample metadata nearly always contained a de-identified subject ID, COVID-19 status, age in years and sex.

The trim is 0 bases for V and 4 bases for J, with a gap of 9 bases between the germline ends. From its cysteine to its phenylalanine, the CDR3 spans 13 amino acids. Only the CDR3 portion is preserved as DNA: 39 bases, with reading frame beginning at the first base. The germline V gene sets CDR1 to SQVTM and CDR2 to ANQGSEA. About this clone itself: Its antigen target is currently unknown. Base quality data are lacking; no much larger clone is found one base away.

Summary of the overall study and its limitations: The amount of clinical and demographic metadata varied by source and participant and was provided uncurated.

TCRbeta CDR3 regions were amplified from genomic DNA by means of the immunoSEQ Assay, a bias-controlled multiplex PCR. Turning to the authors' computational methods: The number of nucleated cells in each sample was estimated from the amplification of reference gene primers within the assay. To quantify the absolute abundance of each unique TCRbeta CDR3 rearrangement, sequence reads were collapsed and filtered. For each sample, productive Simpson clonality was calculated by taking the square root of Simpson's diversity index across productive rearrangements. Here the immuneACCESS table is served through TCRdb, limited to in-frame sequences with V and J called. Missing clones are a known gap in these copies; in checked studies unresolved V genes cover under half, and the rest lacks a known reason. V, J and clone size are taken as reported in that table, and D and trimming were inferred from the DNA itself. The sample has about 60,000 clones on record, 65% to 85% of them singletons. Clones ranked in the top ten supply 10% of the sample.

In Seattle, one collaborating source enrolled patients while the infection was active and tracked those patients longitudinally over the course of disease. Each collaborating institution followed its own protocols to collect whole blood in K2EDTA tubes. For TCRbeta analysis, collaborators shipped samples as frozen whole blood, isolated PBMCs, or DNA extracted from either of those sample types. The V gene is TRBV29-1 and the J gene is TRBJ1-2; the D gene is unclear. Specimen: peripheral blood. The receptor was derived from a man in his thirties or forties with COVID-19, enrolled during active disease. The CDR3 is CSVEEAQSYGYTF. At the DNA level, the sequence is TGCAGCGTTGAAGAAGCACAGAGCTATGGCTACACCTTC.